This T cell receptor (beta chain) was recorded in a study of blood T cell repertoires in COVID-19. Sequencing used immunoSEQ multiplex PCR; TCRdb keeps in-frame clones, though not all of them. The top ten clones hold roughly 2.9% of a sample with 300,000 or so clones, about nine tenths of them seen once. CDR1 PRHDT and CDR2 FYEKMQ come from the germline V gene (reference sequence). V dropped 5 bases and J dropped 6 bases, with 14 bases sitting between them. This CDR3 has 15 residues. The sample consisted of PBMCs or T cells enriched from blood (not recorded which). The TCR was taken from a woman in her forties or fifties who had been exposed to COVID-19. The chain employs TRBV13 and TRBJ1-6; D is undetermined. The chain's CDR3 is CASSETRRGNSPLHF. As DNA, the CDR3 is TGTGCCAGCAGCGAAACCAGGCGGGGTAATTCACCCCTCCACTTT.